One sample yielded the 5 T cell receptor beta chains listed below, sequenced in a study of T cell changes during pregnancy in multiple sclerosis (dated by TCRdb to about 2019). Receptor amplification or capture employed the immunoSEQ multiplex PCR assay. The table was pulled from immuneACCESS by TCRdb, which kept in-frame rearrangements only. Such tables lose some clones; where checked, under half of the loss comes from unresolved V genes, and the rest has no known cause. The sample table contains tens of thousands of clones; only one count was recorded for 85% to 95% of them. The biggest ten clones account for 6.5% to 7.5% of the sample. Source: CD8+ T cells from peripheral blood mononuclear cells, taken in the third trimester of pregnancy. The receptors were gathered from a female donor with multiple sclerosis, enrolled in a pregnancy study.

The V call is TRBV28, the J call TRBJ2-1, with 10 bases lining up with TRBD2. CDR3 size: 16 residues. J gave up 7 bases and V 5 bases, and 11 bases lay outside the gene matches. Germline loops: CDR1 MDHEN, CDR2 SYDVKM. The CDR3 spells CASSLRTSGNRNEQFF. The CDR3 DNA reads TGTGCCAGCAGTCTACGGACTAGCGGCAATCGGAATGAGCAGTTCTTC.

The V gene is TRBV28, the J gene TRBJ2-5; 11 positions match TRBD2. Germline-derived CDR1 and CDR2 are MDHEN and SYDVKM. J lost 7 bases, V lost 5 bases, and 6 bases had no gene match. This CDR3 spans 14 amino acids. The CDR3 spells CASSPAGTSGTQYF. The CDR3 DNA is TGTGCCAGCAGTCCGGCCGGGACTAGCGGGACCCAGTACTTC.

In DNA form, the CDR3 reads TGTGCCAGCAGTCTCTCGGGATCTAGCACAGATACGCAGTATTTT. This codes for CASSLSGSSTDTQYF. V is TRBV27 and J is TRBJ2-3, with a tentative D call TRBD2 (5 bases). Trimming removed 5 bases from V and 0 bases from J, with 12 bases in between. There are 15 residues in the CDR3. Germline assignment: CDR1 MNHEY and CDR2 SMNVEV (reference sequence).

The chain uses TRBV6-5 and TRBJ2-5; perhaps TRBD1 as D (5 bases). Germline V CDR1 and CDR2: MNHEY, SVGAGI. CDR3 length: 13 residues. V gave up 2 bases and J gave up 2 bases, with 6 bases separating them. The CDR3 loop reads CASSYAGQETQYF. CDR3 in DNA: TGTGCCAGCAGTTACGCAGGGCAAGAGACCCAGTACTTC.

The rearrangement joins TRBV6-5 to TRBJ2-7; D remains unclear. CDR1 is MNHEY and CDR2 is SVGAGI in the germline V gene. The CDR3 contains 13 residues. Trimming took off 6 bases at V and 1 base at J, with 10 bases between the two ends. CDR3 region: CASSLELSYEQYF. The CDR3 region has the DNA TGTGCCAGCAGCCTGGAGTTATCCTACGAGCAGTACTTC.